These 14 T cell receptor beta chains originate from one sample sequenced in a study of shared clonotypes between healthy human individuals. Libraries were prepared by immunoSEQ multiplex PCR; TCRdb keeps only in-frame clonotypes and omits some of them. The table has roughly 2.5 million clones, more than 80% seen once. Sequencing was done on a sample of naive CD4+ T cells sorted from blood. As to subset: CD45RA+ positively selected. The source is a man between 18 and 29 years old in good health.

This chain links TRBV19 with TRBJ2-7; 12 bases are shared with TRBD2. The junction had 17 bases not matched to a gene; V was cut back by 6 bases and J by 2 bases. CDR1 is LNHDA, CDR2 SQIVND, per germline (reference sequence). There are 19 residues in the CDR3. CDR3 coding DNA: TGTGCCAGTAGGCTTAAGGACACCCGACTAGCGGGAGAAACCTACGAGCAGTACTTC. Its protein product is CASRLKDTRLAGETYEQYF. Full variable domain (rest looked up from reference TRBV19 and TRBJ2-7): DGGITQSPKYLFRKEGQNVTLSCEQNLNHDAMYWYRQDPGQGLRLIYYSQIVNDFQKGDIAEGYSVSREKKESFPLTVTSAQKNPTAFYLCASRLKDTRLAGETYEQYFGPGTRLTVT.

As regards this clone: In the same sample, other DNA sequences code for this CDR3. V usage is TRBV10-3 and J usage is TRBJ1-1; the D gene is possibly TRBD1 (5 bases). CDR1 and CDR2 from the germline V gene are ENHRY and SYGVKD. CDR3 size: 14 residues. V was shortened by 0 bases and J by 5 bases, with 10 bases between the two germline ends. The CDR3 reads CAISESKGNTEAFF. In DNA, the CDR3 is TGTGCCATCAGTGAGTCGAAGGGGAATACTGAAGCTTTCTTT.

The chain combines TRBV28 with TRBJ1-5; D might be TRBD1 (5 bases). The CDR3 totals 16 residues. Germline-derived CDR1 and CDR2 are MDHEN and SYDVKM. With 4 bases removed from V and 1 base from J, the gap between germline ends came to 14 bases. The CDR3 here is CASSSRTRDSNQPQHF. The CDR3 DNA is TGTGCCAGCAGTTCCCGGACGAGGGACAGCAATCAGCCCCAGCATTTT.

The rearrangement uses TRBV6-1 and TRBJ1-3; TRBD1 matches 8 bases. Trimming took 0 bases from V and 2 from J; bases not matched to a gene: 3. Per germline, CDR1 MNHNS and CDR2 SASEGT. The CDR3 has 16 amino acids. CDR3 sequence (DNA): TGTGCCAGCAGTGAAGCGCAGACAGGGGCTGGAAACACCATATATTTT. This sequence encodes CASSEAQTGAGNTIYF.

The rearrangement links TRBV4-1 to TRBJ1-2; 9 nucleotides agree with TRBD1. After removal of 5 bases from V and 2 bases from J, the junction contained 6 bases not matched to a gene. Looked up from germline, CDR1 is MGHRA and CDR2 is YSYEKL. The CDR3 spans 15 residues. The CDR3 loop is CASSSNRGRNYGYTF. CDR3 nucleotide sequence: TGCGCCAGCAGCTCCAACAGGGGGCGCAACTATGGCTACACCTTC.

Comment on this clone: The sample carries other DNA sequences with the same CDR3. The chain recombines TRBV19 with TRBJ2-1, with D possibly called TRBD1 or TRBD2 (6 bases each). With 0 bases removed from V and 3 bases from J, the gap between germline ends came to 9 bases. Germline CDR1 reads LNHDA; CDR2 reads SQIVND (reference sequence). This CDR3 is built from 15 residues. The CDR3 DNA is TGTGCCAGTAGTATAGAGGGGGGCCTCTACAATGAGCAGTTCTTC. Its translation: CASSIEGGLYNEQFF.

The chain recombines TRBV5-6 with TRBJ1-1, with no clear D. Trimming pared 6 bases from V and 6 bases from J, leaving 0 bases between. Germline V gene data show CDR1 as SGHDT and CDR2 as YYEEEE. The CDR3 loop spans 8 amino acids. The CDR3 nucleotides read TGTGCCAGCACTGAAGCTTTCTTT. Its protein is CASTEAFF.

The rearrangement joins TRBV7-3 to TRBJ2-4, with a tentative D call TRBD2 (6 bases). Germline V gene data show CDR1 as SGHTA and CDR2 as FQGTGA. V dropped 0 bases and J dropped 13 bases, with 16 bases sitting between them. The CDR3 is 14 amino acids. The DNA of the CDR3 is TGTGCCAGCAGCTTAACGTTAAGTGGCGGGGACCAGTACTTC. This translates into CASSLTLSGGDQYF.

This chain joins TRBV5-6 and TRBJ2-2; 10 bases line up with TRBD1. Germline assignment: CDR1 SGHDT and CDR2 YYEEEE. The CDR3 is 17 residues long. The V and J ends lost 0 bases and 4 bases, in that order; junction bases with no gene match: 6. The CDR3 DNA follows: TGTGCCAGCAGCTTGGGACAGGGGGCGCGAGTCACCGGGGAGCTGTTTTTT. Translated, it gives CASSLGQGARVTGELFF. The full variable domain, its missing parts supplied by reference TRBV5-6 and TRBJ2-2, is DAGVTQSPTHLIKTRGQQVTLRCSPKSGHDTVSWYQQALGQGPQFIFQYYEEEERQRGNFPDRFSGHQFPNYSSELNVNALLLGDSALYLCASSLGQGARVTGELFFGEGSRLTVL.

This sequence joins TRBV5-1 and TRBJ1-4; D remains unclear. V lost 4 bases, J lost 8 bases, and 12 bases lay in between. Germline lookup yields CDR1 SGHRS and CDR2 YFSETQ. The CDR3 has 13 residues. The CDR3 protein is CASSPGSSEKLFF. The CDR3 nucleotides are TGCGCCAGCAGCCCTGGCTCAAGCGAAAAACTGTTTTTT. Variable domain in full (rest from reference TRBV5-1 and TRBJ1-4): KAGVTQTPRYLIKTRGQQVTLSCSPISGHRSVSWYQQTPGQGLQFLFEYFSETQRNKGNFPGRFSGRQFSNSRSEMNVSTLELGDSALYLCASSPGSSEKLFFGSGTQLSVL.

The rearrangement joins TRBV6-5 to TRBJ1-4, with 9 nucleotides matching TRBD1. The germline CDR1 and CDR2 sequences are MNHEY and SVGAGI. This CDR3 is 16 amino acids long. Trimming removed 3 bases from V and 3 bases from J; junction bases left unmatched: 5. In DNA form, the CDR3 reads TGTGCCAGCAGTTATGGACAGGGGAGCGCTAATGAAAAACTGTTTTTT. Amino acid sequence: CASSYGQGSANEKLFF.

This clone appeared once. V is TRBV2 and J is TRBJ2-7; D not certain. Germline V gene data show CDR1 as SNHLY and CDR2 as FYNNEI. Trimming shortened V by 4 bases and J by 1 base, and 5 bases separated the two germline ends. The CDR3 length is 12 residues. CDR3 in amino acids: CASSVWSYEQYF. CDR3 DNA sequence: TGTGCCAGCAGTGTCTGGTCCTACGAGCAGTACTTC. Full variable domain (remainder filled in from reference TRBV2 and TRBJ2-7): EPEVTQTPSHQVTQMGQEVILRCVPISNHLYFYWYRQILGQKVEFLVSFYNNEISEKSEIFDDQFSVERPDGSNFTLKIRSTKLEDSAMYFCASSVWSYEQYFGPGTRLTVT.

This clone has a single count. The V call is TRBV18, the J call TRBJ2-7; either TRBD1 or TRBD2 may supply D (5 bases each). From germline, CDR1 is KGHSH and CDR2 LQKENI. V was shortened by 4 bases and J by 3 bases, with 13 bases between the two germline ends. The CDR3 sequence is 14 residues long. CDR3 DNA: TGTGCCAGCTCACAAGGGACCATTTTCTACGAGCAGTACTTC. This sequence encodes CASSQGTIFYEQYF. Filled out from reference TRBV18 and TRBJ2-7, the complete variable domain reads NAGVMQNPRHLVRRRGQEARLRCSPMKGHSHVYWYRQLPEEGLKFMVYLQKENIIDESGMPKERFSAEFPKEGPSILRIQQVVRGDSAAYFCASSQGTIFYEQYFGPGTRLTVT.

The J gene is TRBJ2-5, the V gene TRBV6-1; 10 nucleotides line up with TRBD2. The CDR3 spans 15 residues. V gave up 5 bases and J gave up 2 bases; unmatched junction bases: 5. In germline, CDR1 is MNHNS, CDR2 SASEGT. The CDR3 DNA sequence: TGTGCCAGCAGTTGGACTAGCGGACAACAAGAGACCCAGTACTTC. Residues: CASSWTSGQQETQYF.